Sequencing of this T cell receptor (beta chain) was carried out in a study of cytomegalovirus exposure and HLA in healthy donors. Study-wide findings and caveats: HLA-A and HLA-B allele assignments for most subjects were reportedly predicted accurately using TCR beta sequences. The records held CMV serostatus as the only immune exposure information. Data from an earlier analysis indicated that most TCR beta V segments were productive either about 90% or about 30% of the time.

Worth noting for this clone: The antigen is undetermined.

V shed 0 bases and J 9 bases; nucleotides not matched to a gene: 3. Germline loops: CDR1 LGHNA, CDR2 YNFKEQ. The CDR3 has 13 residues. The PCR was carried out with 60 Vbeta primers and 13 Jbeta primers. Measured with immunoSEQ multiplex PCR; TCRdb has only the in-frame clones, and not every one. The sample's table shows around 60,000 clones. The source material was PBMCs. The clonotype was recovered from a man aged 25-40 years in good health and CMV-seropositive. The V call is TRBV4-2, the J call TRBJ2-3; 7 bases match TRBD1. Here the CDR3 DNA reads TGTGCCAGCAGCCAAGATTTGGACAGGACGCAGTATTTT. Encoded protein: CASSQDLDRTQYF.